This record concerns one T cell receptor beta chain sequence. The data were obtained in a study of cytomegalovirus exposure and HLA in healthy donors. The CDR3 covers 13 residues. V was pared by 1 base and J by 9 bases, with 3 bases of the junction left unmatched. CDR1 is SGHTA and CDR2 is FQGNSA in the germline V gene. It was with 60 Vbeta and 13 Jbeta primers that the PCR ran. Using immunoSEQ multiplex PCR, the repertoire was profiled, and TCRdb retains in-frame clones only, with some absent. The profile shows approximately 90,000 clones, roughly 70% of them singletons. The chain uses TRBV7-2 and TRBJ2-1, with 7 bases matching TRBD1. The TCR sequence derives from a man aged 35 to 55 in good health and CMV-seronegative. Material: PBMCs. CDR3 sequence reads: CASSLGQGGEQFF. CDR3 DNA sequence: TGTGCCAGCAGCTTAGGACAGGGCGGTGAGCAGTTCTTC. Drawing the rest from reference TRBV7-2 and TRBJ2-1, the complete variable domain is GAGVSQSPSNKVTEKGKDVELRCDPISGHTALYWYRQSLGQGLEFLIYFQGNSAPDKSGLPSDRFSAERTGGSVSTLTIQRTQQEDSAVYLCASSLGQGGEQFFGPGTRLTVL.